This T cell receptor (beta chain) was identified in a study of T cell responses to AZD1222 COVID-19 vaccine. Whole-study findings and limits: The study found vaccine-associated CD4 TCRs spanning spike, dominant at 160-218 and 743-854. Repertoire samples came only from after the peak T cell response.

TCRdb keeps only in-frame clones here, not all; method: immunoSEQ multiplex PCR. Among approximately 130,000 clones listed, 93% were seen once. CDR1 is MNHEY, CDR2 SMNVEV, per germline (reference sequence). CDR3 length: 13 residues. J was trimmed by 4 bases and V by 6 bases; bases with no gene match: 3. Regarding this clone: The target antigen is unknown.

This sequence joins TRBV27 and TRBJ1-5; 7 nucleotides match TRBD1. This TCR was sampled from an adult in good health. Here the sequenced sample was peripheral blood, taken on day 0 of AZD1222 vaccination. The CDR3 DNA sequence: TGTGCCAGCAGGACAGGGAGTAATCAGCCCCAGCATTTT. It encodes CASRTGSNQPQHF.